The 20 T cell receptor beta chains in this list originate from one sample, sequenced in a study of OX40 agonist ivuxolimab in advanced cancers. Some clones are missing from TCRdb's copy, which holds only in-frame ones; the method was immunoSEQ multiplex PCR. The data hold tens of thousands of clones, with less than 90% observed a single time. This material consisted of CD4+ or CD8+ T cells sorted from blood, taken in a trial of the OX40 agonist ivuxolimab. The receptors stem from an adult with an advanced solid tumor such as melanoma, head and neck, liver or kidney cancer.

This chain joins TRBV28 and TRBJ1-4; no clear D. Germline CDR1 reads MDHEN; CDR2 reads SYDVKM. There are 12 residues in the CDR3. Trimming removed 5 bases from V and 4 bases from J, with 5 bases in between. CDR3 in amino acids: CASSLNNEKLFF. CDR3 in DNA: TGTGCCAGCAGTCTCAATAATGAAAAACTGTTTTTT.

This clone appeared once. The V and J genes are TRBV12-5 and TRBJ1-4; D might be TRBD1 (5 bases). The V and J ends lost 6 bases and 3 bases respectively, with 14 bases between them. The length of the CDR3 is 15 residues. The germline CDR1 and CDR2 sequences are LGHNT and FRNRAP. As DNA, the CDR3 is TGTGCTAGTGGATCCGGGGCAGGGTCTAATGAAAAACTGTTTTTT. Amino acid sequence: CASGSGAGSNEKLFF.

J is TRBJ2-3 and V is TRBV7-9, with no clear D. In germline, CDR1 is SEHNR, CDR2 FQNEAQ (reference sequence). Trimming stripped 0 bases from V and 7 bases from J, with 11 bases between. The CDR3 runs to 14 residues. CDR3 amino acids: CASSLAGTSNTQYF. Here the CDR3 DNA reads TGTGCCAGCAGCTTAGCGGGCACTTCAAATACGCAGTATTTT.

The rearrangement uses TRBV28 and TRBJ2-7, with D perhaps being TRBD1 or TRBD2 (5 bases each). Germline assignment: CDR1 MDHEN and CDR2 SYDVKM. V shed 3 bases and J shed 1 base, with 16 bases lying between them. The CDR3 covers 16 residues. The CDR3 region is CASSFPWGTLSYEQYF. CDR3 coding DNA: TGTGCCAGCAGTTTCCCCTGGGGGACCTTATCCTACGAGCAGTACTTC. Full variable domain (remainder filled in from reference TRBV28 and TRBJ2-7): DVKVTQSSRYLVKRTGEKVFLECVQDMDHENMFWYRQDPGLGLRLIYFSYDVKMKEKGDIPEGYSVSREKKERFSLILESASTNQTSMYLCASSFPWGTLSYEQYFGPGTRLTVT.

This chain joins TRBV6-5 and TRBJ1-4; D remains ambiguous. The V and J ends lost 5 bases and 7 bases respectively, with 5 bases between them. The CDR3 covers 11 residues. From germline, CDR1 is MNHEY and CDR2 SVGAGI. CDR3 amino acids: CASSKGEKLFF. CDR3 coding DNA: TGTGCCAGCAGTAAGGGTGAAAAACTGTTTTTT.

The CDR3 nucleotides are TGTGCCAGCAGTTTACCAGCCTACGAGCAGTACTTC. Translating gives CASSLPAYEQYF. J is TRBJ2-7 and V is TRBV28; D is ambiguous. Between the trimmed V and J ends, which lost 2 bases and 2 bases, there was a span of 4 bases. The CDR3 sequence is 12 residues long. Germline V gives CDR1 MDHEN, CDR2 SYDVKM.

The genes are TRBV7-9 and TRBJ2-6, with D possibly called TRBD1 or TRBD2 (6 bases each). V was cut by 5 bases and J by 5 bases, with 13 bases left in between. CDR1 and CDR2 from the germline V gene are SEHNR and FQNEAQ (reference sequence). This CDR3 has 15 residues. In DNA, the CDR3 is TGTGCCAGCAGCCCGGGGGCGCGAAGGGCCAACGTCCTGACTTTC. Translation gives CASSPGARRANVLTF.

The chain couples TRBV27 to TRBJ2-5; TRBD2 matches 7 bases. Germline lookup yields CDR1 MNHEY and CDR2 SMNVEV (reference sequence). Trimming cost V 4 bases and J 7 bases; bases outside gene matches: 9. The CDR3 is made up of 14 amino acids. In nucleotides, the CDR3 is TGTGCCAGCAGTTCTCGACTAGCCGGGAGGACCCAGTACTTC. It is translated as CASSSRLAGRTQYF.

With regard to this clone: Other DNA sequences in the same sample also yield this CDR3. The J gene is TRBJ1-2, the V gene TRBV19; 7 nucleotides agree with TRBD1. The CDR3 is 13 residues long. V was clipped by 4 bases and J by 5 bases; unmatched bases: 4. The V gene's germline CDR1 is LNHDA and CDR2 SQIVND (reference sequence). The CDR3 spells CASSTGQSYGYTF. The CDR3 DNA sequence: TGTGCCAGTAGTACGGGACAGAGTTATGGCTACACCTTC.

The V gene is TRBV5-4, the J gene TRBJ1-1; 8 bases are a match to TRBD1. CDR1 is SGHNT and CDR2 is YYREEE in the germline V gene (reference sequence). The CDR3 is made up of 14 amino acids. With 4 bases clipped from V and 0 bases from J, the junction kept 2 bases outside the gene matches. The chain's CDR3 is CASSKGQVNTEAFF. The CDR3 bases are TGTGCCAGCAGCAAGGGACAGGTGAACACTGAAGCTTTCTTT.

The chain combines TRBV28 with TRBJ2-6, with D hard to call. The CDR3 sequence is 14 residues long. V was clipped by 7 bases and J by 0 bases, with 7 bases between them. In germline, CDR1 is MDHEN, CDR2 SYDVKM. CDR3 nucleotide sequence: TGTGCCAGCAAAACAGTCTCTGGGGCCAACGTCCTGACTTTC. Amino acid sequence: CASKTVSGANVLTF.

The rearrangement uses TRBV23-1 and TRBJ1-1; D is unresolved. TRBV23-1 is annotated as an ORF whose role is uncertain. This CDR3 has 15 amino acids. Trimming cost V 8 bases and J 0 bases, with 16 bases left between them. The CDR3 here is CASAPRAGLNTEAFF. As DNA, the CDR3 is TGCGCCAGCGCCCCTCGGGCAGGCCTGAACACTGAAGCTTTCTTT.

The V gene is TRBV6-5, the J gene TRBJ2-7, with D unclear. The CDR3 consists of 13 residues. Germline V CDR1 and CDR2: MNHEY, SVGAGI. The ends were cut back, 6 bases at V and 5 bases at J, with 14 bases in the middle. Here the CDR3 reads CASRSRSHNEQYF. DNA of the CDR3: TGTGCCAGCAGAAGCCGTAGCCACAACGAGCAGTACTTC.

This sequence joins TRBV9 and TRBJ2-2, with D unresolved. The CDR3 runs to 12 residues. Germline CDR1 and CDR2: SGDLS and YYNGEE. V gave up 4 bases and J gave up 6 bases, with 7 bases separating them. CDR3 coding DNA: TGTGCCAGCAGCCCATCTTCCGGGGAGCTGTTTTTT. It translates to CASSPSSGELFF. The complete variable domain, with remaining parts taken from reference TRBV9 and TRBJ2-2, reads DSGVTQTPKHLITATGQRVTLRCSPRSGDLSVYWYQQSLDQGLQFLIQYYNGEERAKGNILERFSAQQFPDLHSELNLSSLELGDSALYFCASSPSSGELFFGEGSRLTVL.

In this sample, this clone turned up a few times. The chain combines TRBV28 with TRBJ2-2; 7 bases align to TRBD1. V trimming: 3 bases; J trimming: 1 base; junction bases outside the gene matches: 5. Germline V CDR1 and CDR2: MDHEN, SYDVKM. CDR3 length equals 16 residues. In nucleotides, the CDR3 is TGTGCCAGCAGTTTTGGGACAGTTCTGAACACCGGGGAGCTGTTTTTT. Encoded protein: CASSFGTVLNTGELFF. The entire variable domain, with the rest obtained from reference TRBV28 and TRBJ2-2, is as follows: DVKVTQSSRYLVKRTGEKVFLECVQDMDHENMFWYRQDPGLGLRLIYFSYDVKMKEKGDIPEGYSVSREKKERFSLILESASTNQTSMYLCASSFGTVLNTGELFFGEGSRLTVL.

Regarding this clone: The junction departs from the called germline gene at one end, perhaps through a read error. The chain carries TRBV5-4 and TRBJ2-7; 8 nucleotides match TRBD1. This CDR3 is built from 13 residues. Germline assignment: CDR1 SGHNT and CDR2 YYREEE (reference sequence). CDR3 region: CASSQAGGNEQYF. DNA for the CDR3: TGCGCCAGCAGCCAAGCAGGGGGCAACGAGCAGTACTTC. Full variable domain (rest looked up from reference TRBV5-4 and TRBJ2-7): ETGVTQSPTHLIKTRGQQVTLRCSSQSGHNTVSWYQQALGQGPQFIFQYYREEENGRGNFPPRFSGLQFPNYSSELNVNALELDDSALYLCASSQAGGNEQYFGPGTRLTVT.

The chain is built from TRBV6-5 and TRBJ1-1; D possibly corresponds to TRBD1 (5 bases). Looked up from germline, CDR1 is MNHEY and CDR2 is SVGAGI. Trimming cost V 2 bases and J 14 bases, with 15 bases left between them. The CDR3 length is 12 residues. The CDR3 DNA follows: TGTGCCAGCAGTTACAGCCCAGGGAACCCCTTCTTT. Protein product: CASSYSPGNPFF.

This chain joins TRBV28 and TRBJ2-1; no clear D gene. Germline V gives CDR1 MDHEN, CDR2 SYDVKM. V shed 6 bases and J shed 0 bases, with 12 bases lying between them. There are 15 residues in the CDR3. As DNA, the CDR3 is TGTGCCAGCAGAAGGACGGATAGCTCCTACAATGAGCAGTTCTTC. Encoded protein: CASRRTDSSYNEQFF.

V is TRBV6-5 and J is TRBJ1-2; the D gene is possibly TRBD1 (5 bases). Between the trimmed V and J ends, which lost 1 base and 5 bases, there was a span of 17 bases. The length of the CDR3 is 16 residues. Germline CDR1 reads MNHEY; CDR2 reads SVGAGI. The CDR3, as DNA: TGTGCCAGCAGTTACTTCCGTGGCAGGGCTGGGTATGGCTACACCTTC. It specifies CASSYFRGRAGYGYTF.

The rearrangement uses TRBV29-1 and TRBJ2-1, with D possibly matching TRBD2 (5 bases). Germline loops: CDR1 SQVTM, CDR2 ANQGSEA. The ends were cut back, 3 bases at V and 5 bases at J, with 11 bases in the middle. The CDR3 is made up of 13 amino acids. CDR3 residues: CSVEDSIDNEQFF. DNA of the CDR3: TGCAGCGTTGAGGACTCTATCGACAATGAGCAGTTCTTC.